This is a list of T cell receptor beta chains from one sample in a study of human T cells and chemical hapten exposure. TCRdb processed the RACE reads anew with MiXCR; each CDR3 protein has one entry. The table lists tens of thousands of distinct CDR3 sequences, around 6.6% of them singletons. The sample here was whole blood, taken in connection with sensitization to the hapten diphenylcyclopropenone (DPC). These receptors were collected from a woman in her thirties with alopecia areata. Some clones in this sample may be carry-over from other donors' samples. Both conserved end residues are part of each CDR3. The D gene is left open where the match is weak. Clone size appears in some rows only: once, few, many, or a class for an expanded clone.

v_gene: TRBV27; d_gene: -; abundance: few; j_gene: TRBJ2-5; CDR3aa: CAIGRQETQYF; CDR3nt: TGTGCCATCGGACGGCAAGAGACCCAGTACTTC
v_gene: TRBV14; d_gene: TRBD2; abundance: many; j_gene: TRBJ2-1; CDR3aa: CASSQERGGGPYNEQFF; CDR3nt: TGTGCCAGCAGCCAAGAGCGTGGCGGGGGGCCCTACAATGAGCAGTTCTTC
v_gene: TRBV6-5; d_gene: -; abundance: many; j_gene: TRBJ1-3; CDR3aa: CASSYGFYSGNTIYF; CDR3nt: TGTGCCAGCAGTTACGGGTTCTACTCTGGAAACACCATATATTTT
v_gene: TRBV20-1; d_gene: TRBD2; abundance: -; j_gene: TRBJ2-3; CDR3aa: CSAPSWILAGGPGTDTQYF; CDR3nt: TGCAGTGCCCCATCCTGGATACTAGCGGGGGGGCCAGGCACAGATACGCAGTATTTT
v_gene: TRBV3-1; d_gene: -; abundance: -; j_gene: TRBJ2-5; CDR3aa: CASSQDALQGTQYF; CDR3nt: TGTGCCAGCAGCCAAGATGCCCTTCAGGGGACCCAGTACTTC
v_gene: TRBV9; d_gene: -; abundance: many; j_gene: TRBJ2-7; CDR3aa: CASSAGTDYEQYF; CDR3nt: TGTGCCAGCAGCGCCGGGACGGACTACGAGCAGTACTTC
v_gene: TRBV5-1; d_gene: -; abundance: -; j_gene: TRBJ2-7; CDR3aa: CASSLGEYEQYF; CDR3nt: TGCGCCAGCAGCTTGGGTGAATACGAGCAGTACTTC
v_gene: TRBV6-1; d_gene: -; abundance: many; j_gene: TRBJ1-3; CDR3aa: CASSELGGSGNTIYF; CDR3nt: TGTGCCAGCAGCGAGCTGGGCGGCTCTGGAAACACCATATATTTT
v_gene: TRBV2; d_gene: -; abundance: many; j_gene: TRBJ2-2; CDR3aa: CASSENPTGELFF; CDR3nt: TGTGCCAGCAGTGAAAACCCCACCGGGGAGCTGTTTTTT
v_gene: TRBV6-5; d_gene: TRBD1; abundance: -; j_gene: TRBJ1-4; CDR3aa: CASSAGTGSNEKLFF; CDR3nt: TGTGCCAGCAGCGCGGGGACAGGGTCGAATGAAAAACTGTTTTTT
v_gene: TRBV12-3/TRBV12-4; d_gene: TRBD1; abundance: many; j_gene: TRBJ1-1; CDR3aa: CASIAPDRGNTEAFF; CDR3nt: TGTGCCAGCATCGCTCCCGACAGGGGAAACACTGAAGCTTTCTTT
v_gene: TRBV18; d_gene: -; abundance: few; j_gene: TRBJ1-2; CDR3aa: CASSPFGAGFGDGYTF; CDR3nt: TGTGCCAGCTCACCATTTGGAGCAGGGTTCGGGGACGGCTACACCTTC
v_gene: TRBV3-1; d_gene: TRBD1; abundance: -; j_gene: TRBJ1-1; CDR3aa: CASRVDRGNTEAFF; CDR3nt: TGTGCCAGCAGAGTGGACAGGGGAAACACTGAAGCTTTCTTT
v_gene: TRBV6-5; d_gene: -; abundance: few; j_gene: TRBJ1-5; CDR3aa: CATSSGGPNQPQHF; CDR3nt: TGTGCCACCTCATCGGGGGGCCCGAATCAGCCCCAGCATTTT
v_gene: TRBV24-1; d_gene: TRBD1; abundance: many; j_gene: TRBJ2-1; CDR3aa: CATSRTGEHEQFF; CDR3nt: TGTGCCACCAGCCGGACAGGGGAACATGAGCAGTTCTTC
v_gene: TRBV6-5; d_gene: -; abundance: many; j_gene: TRBJ1-1; CDR3aa: CASSYSARDGEAFF; CDR3nt: TGTGCCAGCAGTTACTCTGCCAGGGACGGTGAAGCTTTCTTT
v_gene: TRBV4-2; d_gene: -; abundance: many; j_gene: TRBJ2-2; CDR3aa: CASSQLSPFIEYHTGELFF; CDR3nt: TGTGCCAGCAGCCAACTCTCTCCGTTTATAGAATACCACACCGGGGAGCTGTTTTTT
v_gene: TRBV2; d_gene: -; abundance: many; j_gene: TRBJ2-4; CDR3aa: CASSGDAKNIQYF; CDR3nt: TGTGCCAGCAGTGGTGACGCCAAAAACATTCAGTACTTC
v_gene: TRBV9; d_gene: -; abundance: many; j_gene: TRBJ1-1; CDR3aa: CASSVGQYGEAFF; CDR3nt: TGTGCCAGCAGCGTAGGGCAGTATGGTGAAGCTTTCTTT
v_gene: TRBV7-8; d_gene: -; abundance: -; j_gene: TRBJ2-5; CDR3aa: CASSLGTHRTGTQYF; CDR3nt: TGTGCCAGCAGCTTAGGTACCCACAGGACGGGGACCCAGTACTTC
v_gene: TRBV11-2; d_gene: -; abundance: many; j_gene: TRBJ1-1; CDR3aa: CASSLEAITEAFF; CDR3nt: TGTGCCAGCAGCTTAGAGGCAATCACTGAAGCTTTCTTT
v_gene: TRBV5-4; d_gene: -; abundance: -; j_gene: TRBJ1-2; CDR3aa: CASSLAGGRRANYGYTF; CDR3nt: TGTGCCAGCAGCTTGGCCGGCGGACGAAGGGCTAACTATGGCTACACCTTC
v_gene: TRBV12-3/TRBV12-4; d_gene: TRBD1; abundance: few; j_gene: TRBJ1-2; CDR3aa: CASSPQTGSYGYTF; CDR3nt: TGTGCCAGCAGTCCCCAGACAGGGAGCTATGGCTACACCTTC
v_gene: TRBV11-2; d_gene: -; abundance: many; j_gene: TRBJ2-1; CDR3aa: CASSYLSSYNEQFF; CDR3nt: TGTGCCAGCAGCTACCTATCGAGTTACAATGAGCAGTTCTTC
v_gene: TRBV19; d_gene: TRBD1; abundance: -; j_gene: TRBJ1-5; CDR3aa: CASNSGTGAWQPQHF; CDR3nt: TGTGCCAGTAACTCCGGGACAGGGGCCTGGCAGCCCCAGCATTTT
v_gene: TRBV12-5; d_gene: -; abundance: many; j_gene: TRBJ1-5; CDR3aa: CASGLPPSGIGTDNQPQHF; CDR3nt: TGTGCTAGTGGTTTGCCCCCTTCTGGGATAGGGACCGACAATCAGCCCCAGCATTTT
v_gene: TRBV7-6; d_gene: -; abundance: many; j_gene: TRBJ1-2; CDR3aa: CASGSTYDYGYTF; CDR3nt: TGTGCCAGCGGGTCTACCTATGACTATGGCTACACCTTC
v_gene: TRBV29-1; d_gene: TRBD2; abundance: many; j_gene: TRBJ2-1; CDR3aa: CSVEKRGSSYNEQFF; CDR3nt: TGCAGCGTTGAAAAGCGGGGGAGCTCCTACAATGAGCAGTTCTTC
v_gene: TRBV29-1; d_gene: -; abundance: many; j_gene: TRBJ1-1; CDR3aa: CSVSSTGKGTFF; CDR3nt: TGCAGCGTTTCCTCGACCGGCAAAGGTACTTTCTTT
v_gene: TRBV5-1; d_gene: TRBD1; abundance: many; j_gene: TRBJ1-4; CDR3aa: CASSTGQGAAEKLFF; CDR3nt: TGCGCCAGCAGCACGGGACAGGGGGCAGCTGAAAAACTGTTTTTT
v_gene: TRBV3-1; d_gene: -; abundance: many; j_gene: TRBJ1-1; CDR3aa: CASSPNLPGGLTEAFF; CDR3nt: TGTGCCAGCAGCCCTAACCTACCCGGAGGGTTAACTGAAGCTTTCTTT
v_gene: TRBV11-1; d_gene: -; abundance: -; j_gene: TRBJ1-1; CDR3aa: CASSAQRNTEAFF; CDR3nt: TGTGCCAGCAGCGCCCAGAGGAACACTGAAGCTTTCTTT
v_gene: TRBV5-1; d_gene: -; abundance: many; j_gene: TRBJ2-3; CDR3aa: CASREGQFSDTQYF; CDR3nt: TGCGCCAGCAGGGAGGGACAATTCTCAGATACGCAGTATTTT
v_gene: TRBV5-4; d_gene: -; abundance: many; j_gene: TRBJ2-1; CDR3aa: CASSLAGTPTTNEQFF; CDR3nt: TGTGCCAGCAGCTTGGCCGGGACTCCAACTACCAATGAGCAGTTCTTC
v_gene: TRBV20-1; d_gene: -; abundance: many; j_gene: TRBJ2-5; CDR3aa: CSDRLRETQYF; CDR3nt: TGCAGCGACCGACTACGAGAGACCCAGTACTTC
v_gene: TRBV7-6; d_gene: -; abundance: few; j_gene: TRBJ2-7; CDR3aa: CASSLGGGGYSYEQYF; CDR3nt: TGTGCCAGCAGCTTAGGGGGCGGGGGCTACTCCTACGAGCAGTACTTC
v_gene: TRBV7-9; d_gene: TRBD2; abundance: many; j_gene: TRBJ2-7; CDR3aa: CASSSAGASYEQYF; CDR3nt: TGTGCCAGCAGCTCAGCGGGGGCCTCCTACGAGCAGTACTTC
v_gene: TRBV2; d_gene: -; abundance: many; j_gene: TRBJ1-6; CDR3aa: CASSEESSYNSPLHF; CDR3nt: TGTGCCAGCAGCGAGGAGAGCTCCTATAATTCACCCCTCCACTTT
v_gene: TRBV18; d_gene: -; abundance: -; j_gene: TRBJ2-1; CDR3aa: CANSTNGRGNEQFF; CDR3nt: TGTGCCAACTCAACTAACGGACGGGGCAATGAGCAGTTCTTC
v_gene: TRBV20-1; d_gene: -; abundance: many; j_gene: TRBJ2-4; CDR3aa: CSASHATLAKNIQYF; CDR3nt: TGCAGTGCTAGCCATGCTACGCTAGCCAAAAACATTCAGTACTTC
v_gene: TRBV20-1; d_gene: -; abundance: many; j_gene: TRBJ2-7; CDR3aa: CSASLHEQYF; CDR3nt: TGCAGTGCTAGTTTACACGAGCAGTACTTC
v_gene: TRBV20-1; d_gene: -; abundance: many; j_gene: TRBJ2-2; CDR3aa: CSAIRGANTGELFF; CDR3nt: TGCAGTGCTATAAGGGGCGCGAACACCGGGGAGCTGTTTTTT
v_gene: TRBV10-2; d_gene: -; abundance: many; j_gene: TRBJ1-1; CDR3aa: CASSQGSEAFF; CDR3nt: TGCGCCAGCAGTCAGGGTTCGGAGGCTTTCTTT
v_gene: TRBV29-1; d_gene: TRBD1; abundance: many; j_gene: TRBJ2-7; CDR3aa: CSVEAGTGGYQQYF; CDR3nt: TGCAGCGTTGAAGCCGGGACAGGGGGTTATCAGCAGTACTTC
v_gene: TRBV27; d_gene: TRBD1; abundance: few; j_gene: TRBJ1-1; CDR3aa: CASSPTGGGHTEAFF; CDR3nt: TGTGCCAGCAGCCCGACAGGGGGAGGTCACACTGAAGCTTTCTTT
v_gene: TRBV7-6; d_gene: TRBD2; abundance: -; j_gene: TRBJ2-3; CDR3aa: CASSQGLAGMNTDTQYF; CDR3nt: TGTGCCAGCAGCCAAGGACTAGCGGGGATGAACACAGATACGCAGTATTTT
v_gene: TRBV29-1; d_gene: TRBD1; abundance: many; j_gene: TRBJ1-2; CDR3aa: CSVPGTDGGYTF; CDR3nt: TGCAGCGTCCCAGGGACAGATGGAGGCTACACCTTC
v_gene: TRBV5-6; d_gene: -; abundance: many; j_gene: TRBJ1-2; CDR3aa: CASSPYHNYGYTF; CDR3nt: TGTGCCAGCAGCCCTTACCATAACTATGGCTACACCTTC
v_gene: TRBV27; d_gene: -; abundance: many; j_gene: TRBJ1-2; CDR3aa: CASSSAKRGQDGYTF; CDR3nt: TGTGCCAGCAGTTCGGCGAAGAGGGGTCAGGATGGCTACACCTTC